The T cell receptor beta chain under discussion was sequenced for a study of blood T cell repertoires in COVID-19. Study background: Both acute and convalescent COVID-19 samples were obtained from the United States, Italy and Spain. T cells, B-cell-depleted T cells, or PBMCs supplied cDNA or gDNA.

In the authors' workflow: How many nucleated cells were present was estimated from reference gene primer amplification. TCRdb keeps only in-frame clones here, not all; method: immunoSEQ multiplex PCR. V and J calls and clone size are given by that table; D and trimming were obtained from the DNA. The data show 130,000 or so clones, about 79% seen once. The CDR3 loop spans 18 amino acids. The germline CDR1 and CDR2 sequences are SGHNT and YYREEE (reference sequence). Between the trimmed V and J ends, which lost 4 bases and 6 bases, there was a span of 28 bases. The TCR sequence derives from a woman over 75 with acute or convalescent COVID-19. Sequenced material: peripheral blood. This chain joins TRBV5-4 and TRBJ1-2; maybe TRBD1 (5 bases). The DNA for the CDR3 is TGTGCCAGCAGCCCTGGCCTGGAGGGACTGTATAACCTCCATGGCTACACCTTC. Translation gives CASSPGLEGLYNLHGYTF.